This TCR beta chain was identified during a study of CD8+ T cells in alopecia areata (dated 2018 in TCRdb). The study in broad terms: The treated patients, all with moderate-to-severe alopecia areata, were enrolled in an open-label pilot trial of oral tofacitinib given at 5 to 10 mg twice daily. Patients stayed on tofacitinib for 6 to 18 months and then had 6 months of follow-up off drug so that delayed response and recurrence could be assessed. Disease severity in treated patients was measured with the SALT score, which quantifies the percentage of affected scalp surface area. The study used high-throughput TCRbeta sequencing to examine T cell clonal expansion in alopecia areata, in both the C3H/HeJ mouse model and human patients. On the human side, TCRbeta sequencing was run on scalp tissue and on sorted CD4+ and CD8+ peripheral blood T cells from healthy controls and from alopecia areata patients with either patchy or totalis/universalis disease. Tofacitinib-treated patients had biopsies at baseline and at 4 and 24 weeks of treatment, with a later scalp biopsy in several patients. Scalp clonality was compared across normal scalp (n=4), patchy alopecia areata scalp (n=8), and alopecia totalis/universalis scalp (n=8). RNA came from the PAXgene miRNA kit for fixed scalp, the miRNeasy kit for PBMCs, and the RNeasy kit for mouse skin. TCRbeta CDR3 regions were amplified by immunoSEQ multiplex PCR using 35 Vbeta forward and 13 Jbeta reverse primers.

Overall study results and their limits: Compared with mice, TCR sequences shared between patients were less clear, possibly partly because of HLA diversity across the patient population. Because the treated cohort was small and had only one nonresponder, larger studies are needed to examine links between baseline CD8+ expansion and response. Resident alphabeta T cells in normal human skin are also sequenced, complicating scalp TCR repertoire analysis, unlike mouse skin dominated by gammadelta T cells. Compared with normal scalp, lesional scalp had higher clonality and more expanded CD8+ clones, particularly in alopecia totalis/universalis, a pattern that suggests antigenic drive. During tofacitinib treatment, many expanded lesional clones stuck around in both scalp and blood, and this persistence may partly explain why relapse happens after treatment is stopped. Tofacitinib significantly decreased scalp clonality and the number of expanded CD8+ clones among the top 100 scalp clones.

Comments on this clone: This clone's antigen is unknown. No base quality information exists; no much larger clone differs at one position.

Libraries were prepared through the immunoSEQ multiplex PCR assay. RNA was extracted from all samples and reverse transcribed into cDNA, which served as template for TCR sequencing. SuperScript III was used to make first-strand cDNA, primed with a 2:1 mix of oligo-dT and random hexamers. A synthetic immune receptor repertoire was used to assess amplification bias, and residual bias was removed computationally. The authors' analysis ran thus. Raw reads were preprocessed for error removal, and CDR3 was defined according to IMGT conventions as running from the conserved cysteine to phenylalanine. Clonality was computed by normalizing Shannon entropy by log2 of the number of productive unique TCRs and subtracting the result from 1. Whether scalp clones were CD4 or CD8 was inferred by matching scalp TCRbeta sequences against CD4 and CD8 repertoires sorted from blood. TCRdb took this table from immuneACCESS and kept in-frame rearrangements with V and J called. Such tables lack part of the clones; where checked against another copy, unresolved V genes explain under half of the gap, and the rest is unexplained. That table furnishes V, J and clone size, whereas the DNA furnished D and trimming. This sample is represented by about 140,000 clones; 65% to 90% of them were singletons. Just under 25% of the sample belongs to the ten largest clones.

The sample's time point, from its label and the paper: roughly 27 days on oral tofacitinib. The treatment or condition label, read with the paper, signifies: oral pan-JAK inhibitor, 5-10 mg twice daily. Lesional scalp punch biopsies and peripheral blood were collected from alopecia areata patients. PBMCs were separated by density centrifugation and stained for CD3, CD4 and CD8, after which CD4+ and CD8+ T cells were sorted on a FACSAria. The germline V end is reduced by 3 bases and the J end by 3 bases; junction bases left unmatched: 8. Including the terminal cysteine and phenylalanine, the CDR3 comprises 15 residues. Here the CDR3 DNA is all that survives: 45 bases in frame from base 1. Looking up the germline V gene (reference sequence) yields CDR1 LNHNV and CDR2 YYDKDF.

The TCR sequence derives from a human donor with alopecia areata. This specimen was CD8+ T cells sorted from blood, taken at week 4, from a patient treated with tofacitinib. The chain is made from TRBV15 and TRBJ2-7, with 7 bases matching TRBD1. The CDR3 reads CATSSDTGVDYEQYF. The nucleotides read TGTGCCACCAGCAGTGACACAGGGGTGGACTACGAGCAGTACTTC.